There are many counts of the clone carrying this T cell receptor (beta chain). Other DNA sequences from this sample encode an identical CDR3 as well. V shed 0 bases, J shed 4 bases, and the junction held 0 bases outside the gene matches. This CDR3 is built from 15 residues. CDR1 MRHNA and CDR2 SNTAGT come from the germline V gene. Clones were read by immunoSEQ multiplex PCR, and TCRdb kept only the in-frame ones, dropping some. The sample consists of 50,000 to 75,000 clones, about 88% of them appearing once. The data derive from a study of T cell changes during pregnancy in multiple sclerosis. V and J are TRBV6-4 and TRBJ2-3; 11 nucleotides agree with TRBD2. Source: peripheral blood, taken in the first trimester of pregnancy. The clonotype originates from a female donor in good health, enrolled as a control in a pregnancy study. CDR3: CASSDSSGGADTQYF. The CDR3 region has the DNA TGTGCCAGCAGTGACTCTAGCGGGGGGGCAGATACGCAGTATTTT.